Below, 4 T cell receptor beta chains from the same sample are listed, as sequenced in a study of Ad26.COV2.S vaccination and SARS-CoV-2 variants. Profiling relied on immunoSEQ multiplex PCR, and the TCRdb table lists in-frame clones only, not all of them. This table has around 400,000 clones, approximately 83% appearing once. Documented treatment: some 19 received Ad26.COV2.S at low or high dose, single or two shots; 5 received placebo; per-sample allocation not given. At day 63 after the first vaccine or placebo injection, samples were drawn. This specimen consisted of peripheral blood, obtained in a trial of Ad26.COV2.S vaccine versus placebo. All receptors come from a person aged 18 to 65 who received the Ad26.COV2.S COVID-19 vaccine or a placebo.

This clone was counted a few times. V is TRBV6-6 and J is TRBJ1-3; 9 bases align to TRBD1. V was clipped by 8 bases and J by 0 bases; unmatched bases: 5. Germline values: CDR1 MNHNY, CDR2 SVGAGI (reference sequence). This CDR3 has 15 residues. The CDR3 loop is CASGLQGASGNTIYF. DNA of the CDR3: TGTGCCAGCGGATTACAGGGGGCCTCTGGAAACACCATATATTTT.

The chain uses TRBV27 and TRBJ2-1, with D possibly being TRBD1 (6 bases). V was trimmed by 6 bases and J by 9 bases, leaving 9 bases between them. The CDR3 runs 11 residues. Germline CDR1 is MNHEY and CDR2 is SMNVEV (reference sequence). The CDR3: CASRQGSEQFF. The CDR3 DNA reads as TGTGCCAGCAGGCAGGGGAGTGAGCAGTTCTTC.

The chain combines TRBV4-2 with TRBJ1-1, with D uncertain. The length of the CDR3 is 15 residues. The germline V gene has CDR1 LGHNA and CDR2 YNFKEQ. Trimming removed 0 bases from V and 4 bases from J, with 12 bases in between. This CDR3 is CASSQDYGRSTEAFF. CDR3 nucleotide sequence: TGTGCCAGCAGCCAAGATTATGGCAGGAGCACTGAAGCTTTCTTT.

This clone was observed a few times. The chain couples TRBV7-8 to TRBJ2-7; D is unresolved. V gave up 0 bases and J gave up 6 bases, with 12 bases separating them. Germline assignment: CDR1 SGHVS and CDR2 FQNEAQ. There are 14 residues in the CDR3. CDR3 protein: CASSLAGAFAEQYF. Written as DNA, the CDR3 is TGTGCCAGCAGCTTAGCGGGCGCGTTCGCCGAGCAGTACTTC.